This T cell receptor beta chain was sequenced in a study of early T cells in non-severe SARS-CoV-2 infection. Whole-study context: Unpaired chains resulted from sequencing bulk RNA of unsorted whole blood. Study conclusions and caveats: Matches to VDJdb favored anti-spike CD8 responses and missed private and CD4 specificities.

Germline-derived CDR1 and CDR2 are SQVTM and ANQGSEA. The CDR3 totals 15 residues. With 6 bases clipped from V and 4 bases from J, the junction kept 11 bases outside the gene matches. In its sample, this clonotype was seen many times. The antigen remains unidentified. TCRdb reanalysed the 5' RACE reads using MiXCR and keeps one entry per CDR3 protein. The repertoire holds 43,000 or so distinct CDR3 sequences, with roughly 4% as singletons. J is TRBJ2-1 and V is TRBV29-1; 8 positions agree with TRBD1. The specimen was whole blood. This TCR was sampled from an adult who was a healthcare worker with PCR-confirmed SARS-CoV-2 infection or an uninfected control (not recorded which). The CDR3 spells CSVTGQGRRYNEQFF. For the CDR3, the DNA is TGCAGCGTAACAGGACAGGGTAGGCGGTACAATGAGCAGTTCTTC.